This TCR beta chain is from a study of early T cells in non-severe SARS-CoV-2 infection. One entry per CDR3 protein results from TCRdb running MiXCR on the 5' RACE reads. In the table there are tens of thousands of distinct CDR3 sequences, just under 5% of which are singletons. Looked up from germline, CDR1 is SGHTA and CDR2 is FQGTGA. Trimming took off 2 bases at V and 0 bases at J, with 6 bases between the two ends. The CDR3 spans 14 residues. The receptor was derived from an adult who was a healthcare worker with PCR-confirmed SARS-CoV-2 infection or an uninfected control (not recorded which). This rearrangement joins TRBV7-3 to TRBJ2-3, with a tentative D call TRBD2 (5 bases). Sequencing used whole blood. The CDR3 DNA reads as TGTGCCAGCAGCTTATCGGGGAGCACAGATACGCAGTATTTT. Encoded protein: CASSLSGSTDTQYF. Full variable domain (missing parts from reference TRBV7-3 and TRBJ2-3): GAGVSQTPSNKVTEKGKYVELRCDPISGHTALYWYRQSLGQGPEFLIYFQGTGAADDSGLPNDRFFAVRPEGSVSTLKIQRTERGDSAVYLCASSLSGSTDTQYFGPGTRLTVL.